These 32 T cell receptor beta chains originate from one sample sequenced in a study of patients and donors after allogeneic stem cell transplantation. TCRdb reprocessed the RT-PCR reads with MiXCR, giving one entry per CDR3 protein. Of approximately 33,000 distinct CDR3 sequences in the sample, approximately 6.2% were seen once. The sample comprised blood, either unsorted or a sorted T cell fraction (not recorded which). These receptors originate from a human donor who was either an allogeneic HSCT recipient or a stem cell or donor lymphocyte infusion donor (not recorded which). It is not recorded whose cells these are; they may come from a transplant donor.

The chain couples TRBV7-3 to TRBJ1-3; D not certain. Germline lookup yields CDR1 SGHTA and CDR2 FQGTGA. V dropped 2 bases and J dropped 3 bases, with 14 bases sitting between them. The CDR3 has 16 amino acids. This CDR3 is CASSLHGRAGGNTIYF. The CDR3 DNA is TGTGCCAGCAGCTTACACGGGAGGGCAGGTGGAAACACCATATATTTT.

The table lists this clonotype with many counts. The V call is TRBV12-3 or TRBV12-4, the J call TRBJ2-5; D call uncertain. CDR3 length: 12 amino acids. V was shortened by 3 bases and J by 1 base, with 3 bases between the two germline ends. CDR3: CASSFSQETQYF. The CDR3 bases are TGTGCCAGCAGTTTTAGCCAAGAGACCCAGTACTTC.

The chain has TRBV5-4 and TRBJ2-1; D unresolved. Germline CDR1 reads SGHNT; CDR2 reads YYREEE (reference sequence). The CDR3 has 15 residues. Trimming removed 4 bases at V and 4 bases at J, with 15 bases between. The CDR3 sequence is CASSPMGGLYNEQFF. The CDR3 nucleotides read TGTGCCAGCAGCCCCATGGGCGGCTTATACAATGAGCAGTTCTTC.

This clonotype was seen many times. The V and J genes are TRBV7-6 and TRBJ2-2; 9 bases fit TRBD2. The CDR3 is 16 amino acids. Trimming cost V 1 base and J 5 bases; bases outside gene matches: 5. Germline V gene lookup returns CDR1 SGHVS and CDR2 FNYEAQ. The CDR3 here is CASSLGVAGDTGELFF. The CDR3 nucleotides read TGTGCCAGCAGCTTAGGAGTAGCGGGAGATACCGGGGAGCTGTTTTTT.

This clonotype has at least ten counts. This chain connects TRBV7-3 to TRBJ2-1; no reliable D call. The CDR3 length is 13 residues. The V and J ends lost 4 bases and 7 bases respectively, with 11 bases between them. CDR1 and CDR2 from the germline V gene are SGHTA and FQGTGA. In DNA, the CDR3 is TGTGCCAGCAGCTCCCAACTGAAAAATGAGCAGTTCTTC. Its protein is CASSSQLKNEQFF.

This clonotype has only a few counts. V gene TRBV27 combines with J gene TRBJ2-1; perhaps TRBD2 as D (6 bases). CDR3 size: 14 residues. The germline CDR1 and CDR2 sequences are MNHEY and SMNVEV (reference sequence). V lost 4 bases and J lost 6, with 13 bases in between. The CDR3 DNA follows: TGTGCCAGCAGTTCCGCTAGCGATGGCAATGAGCAGTTCTTC. It codes for CASSSASDGNEQFF.

There are many counts of this clonotype. CDR3 in amino acids: CASSGQSNQPQHF. In nucleotides, the CDR3 is TGTGCCAGTAGTGGACAGTCCAATCAGCCCCAGCATTTT. This chain joins TRBV19 and TRBJ1-5; D perhaps matches TRBD1 (6 bases). The CDR3 extends over 13 amino acids. With 5 bases removed from V and 3 bases from J, the gap between germline ends came to 8 bases. Germline CDR1 reads LNHDA; CDR2 reads SQIVND (reference sequence).

This sequence joins TRBV30 and TRBJ2-1; D ambiguous. Looked up from germline, CDR1 is GTSNPN and CDR2 is SVGIG (reference sequence). The CDR3 spans 11 residues. Between the trimmed V and J ends, which lost 2 bases and 7 bases, there was a span of 6 bases. The CDR3 DNA reads as TGTGCCTGGAGTAGGGTGAATGAGCAGTTCTTC. The encoded protein is CAWSRVNEQFF.

This clonotype showed up many times. The chain combines TRBV7-9 with TRBJ2-5, with D possibly TRBD2 on 5 matching bases. This CDR3 has 14 amino acids. The V end was cut by 6 bases, the J end by 5 bases, with 16 bases between. The germline gives CDR1 SEHNR, CDR2 FQNEAQ (reference sequence). The CDR3 nucleotides are TGTGCCAGCAGAAGAGCGGACGCTGAGGAGACCCAGTACTTC. It encodes CASRRADAEETQYF.

This clonotype has ten or more counts. V usage is TRBV18 and J usage is TRBJ2-7; D unclear. The V and J ends lost 3 bases and 0 bases respectively, with 9 bases between them. Germline values: CDR1 KGHSH, CDR2 LQKENI. The CDR3 length is 14 residues. Here the CDR3 DNA reads TGTGCCAGCTCACCTTACGGCGTCTCCTACGAGCAGTACTTC. Protein product: CASSPYGVSYEQYF.

This clonotype was observed many times. This sequence joins TRBV5-1 and TRBJ2-7, with D tentatively TRBD2 (7 bases). Germline V gene sequence: CDR1 SGHRS, CDR2 YFSETQ. The V end lost 0 bases, the J end lost 5 bases, and 21 bases lay between the germline ends. The length of the CDR3 is 17 residues. The CDR3 DNA reads TGCGCCAGCAGCTTGGCCAGGGGCGCGGGACTACTCAACGAGCAGTACTTC. Its translation is CASSLARGAGLLNEQYF. The full variable domain, its missing parts supplied by reference TRBV5-1 and TRBJ2-7, is KAGVTQTPRYLIKTRGQQVTLSCSPISGHRSVSWYQQTPGQGLQFLFEYFSETQRNKGNFPGRFSGRQFSNSRSEMNVSTLELGDSALYLCASSLARGAGLLNEQYFGPGTRLTVT.

The table lists this clonotype with many counts. The V gene is TRBV29-1, the J gene TRBJ2-2; 10 bases are a match to TRBD2. V lost 4 bases and J lost 5; bases outside the gene matches: 7. This CDR3 contains 15 residues. In germline, CDR1 is SQVTM, CDR2 ANQGSEA. CDR3 region: CSVARNSGRTGELFF. The CDR3 DNA reads TGCAGCGTTGCGCGGAATAGCGGGAGGACCGGGGAGCTGTTTTTT.

This clonotype has a count of ten or more. The V and J genes are TRBV20-1 and TRBJ1-1, with D tentatively TRBD1 (6 bases). Germline V CDR1 and CDR2: DFQATT, SNEGSKA (reference sequence). The CDR3 is made up of 12 amino acids. V lost 4 bases to trimming and J lost 5 bases, with 11 bases between them. Written as DNA, the CDR3 is TGCAGTGCTAAGAAGGGGGGGACTGAAGCTTTCTTT. Encoded protein: CSAKKGGTEAFF.

By share of the sample, this clonotype is medium-sized. The chain is built from TRBV28 and TRBJ2-2; 9 nucleotides match TRBD1. Trimming took 5 bases from V and 3 from J; bases not matched to a gene: 16. The length of the CDR3 is 19 residues. The germline gives CDR1 MDHEN, CDR2 SYDVKM. Written as DNA, the CDR3 is TGTGCCAGCAGTGTATTACCGGGACAGGGCAGGGTTTACACCGGGGAGCTGTTTTTT. Amino acid sequence: CASSVLPGQGRVYTGELFF.

The chain carries TRBV19 and TRBJ2-3, with 7 bases matching TRBD2. CDR3 length equals 15 residues. The germline V gene has CDR1 LNHDA and CDR2 SQIVND (reference sequence). Unmatched junction bases numbered 16, after V lost 6 bases and J lost 10 bases. In DNA, the CDR3 is TGTGCCAGTAGCGGCTGGGCGGGAGCGGGAAGGTCGCAGTATTTT. It specifies CASSGWAGAGRSQYF.

In its sample, this clonotype was seen many times. V and J are TRBV6-6 and TRBJ1-2; unclear D gene. The CDR3 is 13 residues long. Per germline, CDR1 MNHNY and CDR2 SVGAGI (reference sequence). Trimming pared 5 bases from V and 7 bases from J, leaving 14 bases between. The CDR3 sequence is CASSPGPRTGYTF. CDR3 in DNA: TGTGCCAGCAGTCCCGGACCGCGAACTGGCTACACCTTC.

This clonotype was found many times. The V call is TRBV27, the J call TRBJ1-1; D might be TRBD1 (5 bases). Between the trimmed V and J ends, which lost 4 bases and 4 bases, there was a span of 13 bases. The CDR3 extends over 14 amino acids. Germline V gene data show CDR1 as MNHEY and CDR2 as SMNVEV (reference sequence). The CDR3 bases are TGTGCCAGCAGTTCCGTGGGGGGGACCACTGAAGCTTTCTTT. Protein: CASSSVGGTTEAFF.

This clonotype occurred many times. V gene TRBV5-1 combines with J gene TRBJ2-2; 8 bases align to TRBD2. Per the germline V gene, CDR1 is SGHRS and CDR2 is YFSETQ. The ends lost 5 bases at V and 3 bases at J; junction bases unmatched: 6. The CDR3 spans 15 residues. The chain's CDR3 is CASRVTSADTGELFF. CDR3 in DNA: TGCGCCAGCAGGGTGACTAGCGCGGACACCGGGGAGCTGTTTTTT.

This clonotype was found many times. The chain combines TRBV10-3 with TRBJ1-2; 7 bases fit TRBD1. The germline V gene encodes CDR1 ENHRY and CDR2 SYGVKD. CDR3 size: 17 residues. The V and J ends lost 5 bases and 3 bases, in that order; junction bases with no gene match: 15. As DNA, the CDR3 is TGTGCCATCAGTATACAGGGGCCCCGGTCAGTTGACTATGGCTACACCTTC. It translates to CAISIQGPRSVDYGYTF.

This clonotype has ten or more counts. The chain employs TRBV7-3 and TRBJ1-2; D is unclear. Germline V gene sequence: CDR1 SGHTA, CDR2 FQGTGA. Trimming removed 3 bases from V and 13 bases from J, with 21 bases in between. The CDR3 runs 14 residues. The CDR3 reads CASSFPLFDTLATF. Here the CDR3 DNA reads TGTGCCAGCAGCTTCCCTCTCTTCGACACGCTAGCCACCTTC.

As for this clonotype: This may come from a read error, since a much larger clone is one base off. The chain carries TRBV28 and TRBJ2-7; D is unresolved. CDR3 length equals 13 residues. Germline lookup yields CDR1 MDHEN and CDR2 SYDVKM. The ends were cut back, 9 bases at V and 5 bases at J, with 17 bases in the middle. The CDR3 bases are TGTGCCAGACGGTGGGGTTGGGAAAACGAGCAGTACTTC. Its protein is CARRWGWENEQYF.

This clonotype was seen at least ten times. This chain connects TRBV7-2 to TRBJ2-5; 9 bases are shared with TRBD1. Unmatched junction bases numbered 13, after V lost 8 bases and J lost 6 bases. Germline CDR1 and CDR2: SGHTA and FQGNSA. The CDR3 contains 15 residues. CDR3 nucleotide sequence: TGTGCCAGCGACAGGGGGGGGCAGATCGAAAAGACCCAGTACTTC. Protein product: CASDRGGQIEKTQYF.

This clonotype came up many times. CDR3 residues: CSVEGDTDEQYF. The CDR3 DNA follows: TGCAGCGTTGAAGGGGACACCGACGAGCAGTACTTC. The gene calls are TRBV29-1 and TRBJ2-7; TRBD1 is a possible D gene (6 bases). Germline CDR1 is SQVTM and CDR2 is ANQGSEA. This CDR3 is built from 12 residues. Trimming took 1 base from V and 5 from J, leaving 9 bases between them.

This chain uses TRBV5-1 with TRBJ2-3, with D perhaps TRBD2 (5 bases). The V end was cut by 4 bases, the J end by 2 bases, with 14 bases between. The CDR3 is made up of 15 amino acids. The germline V gene encodes CDR1 SGHRS and CDR2 YFSETQ. CDR3 in DNA: TGCGCCAGCAGCCAGCTAGCCACCTACACAGATACGCAGTATTTT. Protein product: CASSQLATYTDTQYF.

J is TRBJ1-1 and V is TRBV18, with no clear D. The CDR3 length is 13 residues. V lost 6 bases to trimming and J lost 7 bases, with 15 bases between them. The germline V gene has CDR1 KGHSH and CDR2 LQKENI. CDR3 sequence reads: CASSRISLGEAFF. The CDR3 nucleotides are TGTGCCAGCTCGCGAATTAGTTTGGGTGAAGCTTTCTTT.

There are many counts of this clonotype. This chain joins TRBV20-1 and TRBJ2-1; D is possibly TRBD2 (6 bases). The CDR3 sequence is 15 residues long. V gave up 1 base and J gave up 0 bases, with 10 bases separating them. Germline assignment: CDR1 DFQATT and CDR2 SNEGSKA (reference sequence). CDR3 DNA sequence: TGCAGTGCTAGAGGTAGCGGCAACTCCTACAATGAGCAGTTCTTC. Translating gives CSARGSGNSYNEQFF.

This clonotype was recorded many times. V gene TRBV29-1 combines with J gene TRBJ1-1; D unclear. Trimming took off 7 bases at V and 8 bases at J, with 17 bases between the two ends. The CDR3 is 12 residues long. The germline CDR1 and CDR2 sequences are SQVTM and ANQGSEA. Here the CDR3 DNA reads TGCAGCGCCCGGACCGTGGATGTGGAAGCTTTCTTT. It translates to CSARTVDVEAFF.

The table lists this clonotype with a few counts. This chain's CDR3 is CASSLWSGLASEETQYF. DNA of the CDR3: TGTGCCAGCAGTTTATGGTCGGGACTAGCGTCCGAAGAGACCCAGTACTTC. The rearrangement uses TRBV27 and TRBJ2-5; 10 nucleotides align to TRBD2. This CDR3 region has 17 residues. CDR1 MNHEY and CDR2 SMNVEV come from the germline V gene (reference sequence). V lost 1 base, J lost 3 bases, and 8 bases stayed unmatched.

The V gene is TRBV10-3, the J gene TRBJ2-7, with D maybe TRBD1 (5 bases). The CDR3 runs 12 residues. With 6 bases removed from V and 3 bases from J, the gap between germline ends came to 9 bases. CDR1 and CDR2 from the germline V gene are ENHRY and SYGVKD. In nucleotides, the CDR3 is TGTGCCATCAGCCAGGGTCGCTACGAGCAGTACTTC. Protein: CAISQGRYEQYF.

This clonotype was detected many times. This rearrangement joins TRBV11-2 to TRBJ1-1; TRBD1 aligns across 7 bases. The CDR3 length is 13 residues. The germline gives CDR1 SGHAT, CDR2 FQNNGV. Losses at the gene ends were 1 base for V and 11 bases for J; bases not matched to a gene: 7. The CDR3 region has the DNA TGTGCCAGCAGCTTAGGACAGGGCCTTATGGCTTTCTTT. It yields the protein CASSLGQGLMAFF.

This clonotype was picked up a small number of times. The chain links TRBV3-1 to TRBJ2-5; 12 nucleotides match TRBD2. Looked up from germline, CDR1 is LGHDT and CDR2 is YNNKEL (reference sequence). This CDR3 spans 16 amino acids. The J segment lost 5 bases and the V segment lost 6 bases, leaving 10 bases of the junction unmatched. The CDR3, as DNA: TGTGCCAGCAGTCAAAATCTAGCGGGAGGGCCGGAGACCCAGTACTTC. Translation gives CASSQNLAGGPETQYF.

The rearrangement joins TRBV11-3 to TRBJ2-4, with TRBD2 matching over 9 bases. Germline V gene sequence: CDR1 SGHNT, CDR2 YENEEA. The J segment lost 0 bases and the V segment lost 4 bases, leaving 16 bases of the junction unmatched. The CDR3 runs to 20 residues. The CDR3 sequence is CASSSRLAASALLAKNIQYF. The DNA of the CDR3 is TGTGCCAGCAGCTCTAGACTAGCGGCATCTGCTCTACTAGCCAAAAACATTCAGTACTTC.